This TCR beta chain was found in a study of somatic mutations in cytotoxic T cells in rheumatoid arthritis. General study results and limits: Rising age went with increasing CD8+ clonality in rheumatoid arthritis patients; healthy controls showed no such increase. No correction for multiple comparisons was applied to the slight TRBV07 underrepresentation in rheumatoid arthritis patients.

The CDR3 totals 18 residues. A note on this clone: As yet, its antigen is unknown.

Generated by immunoSEQ multiplex PCR, the TCRdb table keeps only in-frame clones and is missing some. The profile shows roughly 20,000 clones, roughly 65% of them singletons. The specimen was CD8+ T cells sorted from blood. The V call is TRBV1, the J call TRBJ1-6; TRBD1 is the table's D call, not checked against the DNA. TRBV1 is a recognized pseudogene. The clonotype originates from an adult with rheumatoid arthritis. The CDR3 DNA sequence: TGCACCAGCAGCCCCCTTGGCCAGGGTCGGTCCTATAATTCACCCCTCCACTTT. Its translation is CTSSPLGQGRSYNSPLHF.